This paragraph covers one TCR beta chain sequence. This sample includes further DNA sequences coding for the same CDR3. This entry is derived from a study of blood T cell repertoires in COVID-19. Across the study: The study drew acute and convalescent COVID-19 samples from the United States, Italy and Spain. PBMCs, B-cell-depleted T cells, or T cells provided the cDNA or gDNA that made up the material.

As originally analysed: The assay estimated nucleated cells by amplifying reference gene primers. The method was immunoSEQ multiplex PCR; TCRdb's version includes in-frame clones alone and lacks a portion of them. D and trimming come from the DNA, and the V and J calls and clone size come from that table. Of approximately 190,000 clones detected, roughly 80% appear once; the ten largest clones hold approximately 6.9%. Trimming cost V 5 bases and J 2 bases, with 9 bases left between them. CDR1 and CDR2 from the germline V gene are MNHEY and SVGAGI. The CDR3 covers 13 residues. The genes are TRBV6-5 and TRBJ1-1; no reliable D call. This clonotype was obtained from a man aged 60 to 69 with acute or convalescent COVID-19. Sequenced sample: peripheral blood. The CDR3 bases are TGTGCCAGCAGTCCGACGGGAAACACTGAAGCTTTCTTT. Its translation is CASSPTGNTEAFF.